Listed below are T cell receptor beta chains from one sample, sequenced in a study of cytomegalovirus exposure and HLA in healthy donors. Clones were sequenced by immunoSEQ multiplex PCR, and TCRdb holds only the in-frame ones, with some missing. The table has under 200,000 clones, roughly 80% seen once; the top ten hold approximately 1.3%. Sequencing input: PBMCs. The receptors here all came from a man younger than 45 in good health and CMV-seronegative. The CDR3 runs from the conserved cysteine through the conserved F or W. A D gene is named only where the DNA matches it firmly. Clone size is not always given. Where it is, it says once, few, many or a class for expanded clones.

clone_size: -; j_call: TRBJ1-5; v_call: TRBV28; d_call: -; cdr3_nt: TGTGCCAGCGGGGGGTTGCAGCCCCAGCATTTT; cdr3_aa: CASGGLQPQHF
clone_size: few; j_call: TRBJ2-2; v_call: TRBV19; d_call: -; cdr3_nt: TGTGCCAGTAGAGTCTCAGGGGGGACCGGGGAGCTGTTTTTT; cdr3_aa: CASRVSGGTGELFF
clone_size: once; j_call: TRBJ1-2; v_call: TRBV29-1; d_call: TRBD1; cdr3_nt: TGCAGCGTGTTACAGGGGGAAGTTGGCTACACCTTC; cdr3_aa: CSVLQGEVGYTF
clone_size: few; j_call: TRBJ1-2; v_call: TRBV18; d_call: TRBD1; cdr3_nt: TGTGCCAGCTCACCATCGGGACAGGGGAGGGATGGCTACACCTTC; cdr3_aa: CASSPSGQGRDGYTF
clone_size: -; j_call: TRBJ1-5; v_call: TRBV4-1; d_call: -; cdr3_nt: TGCGCCAGCAGCGAATGGGGCGCGAGTCAGCCCCAGCATTTT; cdr3_aa: CASSEWGASQPQHF
clone_size: few; j_call: TRBJ1-2; v_call: TRBV9; d_call: -; cdr3_nt: TGTGCCAGCTTCCGGGACAACGTCGGCTATGGCTACACCTTC; cdr3_aa: CASFRDNVGYGYTF
clone_size: -; j_call: TRBJ1-1; v_call: TRBV18; d_call: -; cdr3_nt: TGTGCCAGCTCACCCACCGTCGCGGGCAGGACTGAAGCTTTCTTT; cdr3_aa: CASSPTVAGRTEAFF
clone_size: -; j_call: TRBJ2-1; v_call: TRBV19; d_call: -; cdr3_nt: TGTGCCAGTAGTATAGTCCGCGGCGGGAAAGGTTACAATGAGCAGTTCTTC; cdr3_aa: CASSIVRGGKGYNEQFF
clone_size: once; j_call: TRBJ1-1; v_call: TRBV7-3; d_call: -; cdr3_nt: TGTGCCAGCAGCTCAGGGTCTGAAGCTTTCTTT; cdr3_aa: CASSSGSEAFF
clone_size: -; j_call: TRBJ2-7; v_call: TRBV5-1; d_call: TRBD2; cdr3_nt: TGCGCCAGCAGCTTAACTAGCGGGGGACTCTACGAGCAGTACTTC; cdr3_aa: CASSLTSGGLYEQYF
clone_size: -; j_call: TRBJ2-7; v_call: TRBV6-5; d_call: TRBD1; cdr3_nt: TGTGCCAGCAGTTACTCGGACAGGGGGTCCTACGAGCAGTACTTC; cdr3_aa: CASSYSDRGSYEQYF
clone_size: few; j_call: TRBJ1-4; v_call: TRBV21-1; d_call: -; cdr3_nt: TGTGCCAGATTAGATGCAACTAATGAAAAACTGTTTTTT; cdr3_aa: CARLDATNEKLFF
clone_size: -; j_call: TRBJ2-3; v_call: TRBV5-1; d_call: TRBD2; cdr3_nt: TGCGCCAGCAGCCTCCAGACTAGCGCCTTCGAAACAGATACGCAGTATTTT; cdr3_aa: CASSLQTSAFETDTQYF
clone_size: -; j_call: TRBJ2-5; v_call: TRBV18; d_call: TRBD2; cdr3_nt: TGTGCCAGCTCACCAGGGCTAGCGGGAGCCTTAGAGACCCAGTACTTC; cdr3_aa: CASSPGLAGALETQYF
clone_size: once; j_call: TRBJ1-5; v_call: TRBV28; d_call: -; cdr3_nt: TGTGCCAGCAGCCAAACATGGCAGCCCCAGCATTTT; cdr3_aa: CASSQTWQPQHF
clone_size: -; j_call: TRBJ1-2; v_call: TRBV5-6; d_call: -; cdr3_nt: TGTGCCAGCAGCTTGGCGGGGAACTATGGCTACACCTTC; cdr3_aa: CASSLAGNYGYTF
clone_size: -; j_call: TRBJ2-7; v_call: TRBV27; d_call: TRBD1; cdr3_nt: TGTGCCAGCAGTTACAGGACAGGGACCTCCTACGAGCAGTACTTC; cdr3_aa: CASSYRTGTSYEQYF
clone_size: -; j_call: TRBJ1-4; v_call: TRBV7-8; d_call: TRBD1; cdr3_nt: TGTGCCAGCAGCTTAGATATCGGACAGGGGTCACAAAAACTGTTTTTT; cdr3_aa: CASSLDIGQGSQKLFF
clone_size: -; j_call: TRBJ2-7; v_call: TRBV19; d_call: TRBD1; cdr3_nt: TGTGCCAGTAGTACCCAACGGACAGGGTCCTACGAGCAGTACTTC; cdr3_aa: CASSTQRTGSYEQYF
clone_size: -; j_call: TRBJ1-5; v_call: TRBV19; d_call: TRBD1; cdr3_nt: TGTGCCAGTAGTATCCCCGGGACAGGGTACAGGCCCCAGCATTTT; cdr3_aa: CASSIPGTGYRPQHF
clone_size: -; j_call: TRBJ1-2; v_call: TRBV5-6; d_call: -; cdr3_nt: TGTGCCAGCAGTTACAGGGCTCTCGCTTATGGCTACACCTTC; cdr3_aa: CASSYRALAYGYTF
clone_size: -; j_call: TRBJ1-1; v_call: TRBV6-6; d_call: -; cdr3_nt: TGTGCCAGCAGTTATCGCCAGTCGAACACTGAAGCTTTCTTT; cdr3_aa: CASSYRQSNTEAFF
clone_size: -; j_call: TRBJ1-4; v_call: TRBV19; d_call: -; cdr3_nt: TGTGCCAGTAGTATCGGGACACTGAGTAATGAAAAACTGTTTTTT; cdr3_aa: CASSIGTLSNEKLFF
clone_size: -; j_call: TRBJ2-7; v_call: TRBV30; d_call: TRBD1; cdr3_nt: TGTGCCTGGAGTGAGGGACAGCCCACCTACGAGCAGTACTTC; cdr3_aa: CAWSEGQPTYEQYF
clone_size: medium-sized; j_call: TRBJ2-3; v_call: TRBV5-4; d_call: TRBD2; cdr3_nt: TGTGCCAGCAGCTTGGGCCGGGGGGGGGCAGATACGCAGTATTTT; cdr3_aa: CASSLGRGGADTQYF
clone_size: -; j_call: TRBJ2-5; v_call: TRBV2; d_call: -; cdr3_nt: TGTGCCTCCGCCGGCAGGGGATGGGAGACCCAGTACTTC; cdr3_aa: CASAGRGWETQYF
clone_size: once; j_call: TRBJ2-7; v_call: TRBV25-1; d_call: TRBD2; cdr3_nt: TGTGCCAGCAGCACCCCGGGCGAGCGGGGGAGGTACGAGCAGTACTTC; cdr3_aa: CASSTPGERGRYEQYF
clone_size: few; j_call: TRBJ2-7; v_call: TRBV19; d_call: TRBD1; cdr3_nt: TGTGCCAGTAGTATCCGGGACAGAGCCTACGAGCAGTACTTC; cdr3_aa: CASSIRDRAYEQYF
clone_size: -; j_call: TRBJ1-4; v_call: TRBV29-1; d_call: TRBD1; cdr3_nt: TGCAGCGTTGAAGGGGACAGCCTTGCAACTAATGAAAAACTGTTTTTT; cdr3_aa: CSVEGDSLATNEKLFF
clone_size: -; j_call: TRBJ2-1; v_call: TRBV4-1; d_call: -; cdr3_nt: TGCGCCAGCAGCCAACCGCTTAGCGGAATCAACAATGAGCAGTTCTTC; cdr3_aa: CASSQPLSGINNEQFF
clone_size: -; j_call: TRBJ2-1; v_call: TRBV11-2; d_call: TRBD2; cdr3_nt: TGTGCCAGCAGCGACTCGACTAGCGGGGCACTCGGGAATGAGCAGTTCTTC; cdr3_aa: CASSDSTSGALGNEQFF
clone_size: -; j_call: TRBJ2-1; v_call: TRBV7-9; d_call: -; cdr3_nt: TGTGCCAGCACCCCAAGCTTAGCAGCCACACCCTACAATGAGCAGTTCTTC; cdr3_aa: CASTPSLAATPYNEQFF
clone_size: -; j_call: TRBJ1-5; v_call: TRBV18; d_call: TRBD1; cdr3_nt: TGTGCCAGTTCCGCCTCCGGGACAGGGGGTTCTAGCAATCAGCCCCAGCATTTT; cdr3_aa: CASSASGTGGSSNQPQHF
clone_size: -; j_call: TRBJ2-3; v_call: TRBV10-1; d_call: TRBD1; cdr3_nt: TGCGCCAGCAGCTCGGACAGGCTTTTCACAGATACGCAGTATTTT; cdr3_aa: CASSSDRLFTDTQYF
clone_size: few; j_call: TRBJ2-7; v_call: TRBV30; d_call: -; cdr3_nt: TGTGCCTGGAGTGTAGGTATTTACAGGGTCTACGAGCAGTACTTC; cdr3_aa: CAWSVGIYRVYEQYF
clone_size: -; j_call: TRBJ2-7; v_call: TRBV29-1; d_call: TRBD1; cdr3_nt: TGCAGCGTTGAATTTCTAGGGACAGGTAGATCCTACGAGCAGTACTTC; cdr3_aa: CSVEFLGTGRSYEQYF
clone_size: -; j_call: TRBJ2-7; v_call: TRBV30; d_call: -; cdr3_nt: TGTGCCTGGAGACCCGACAGGTACGAGCAGTACTTC; cdr3_aa: CAWRPDRYEQYF
clone_size: -; j_call: TRBJ2-7; v_call: TRBV30; d_call: TRBD1; cdr3_nt: TGTGCCTGGAGTAGGACAGGGGGATCCTACGAGCAGTACTTC; cdr3_aa: CAWSRTGGSYEQYF
clone_size: -; j_call: TRBJ1-2; v_call: TRBV30; d_call: -; cdr3_nt: TGTGCCTGGAGTCGTTGGGGGACACCGAGAACCTCTTTTGGCTACACCTTC; cdr3_aa: CAWSRWGTPRTSFGYTF
clone_size: -; j_call: TRBJ1-6; v_call: TRBV19; d_call: -; cdr3_nt: TGTGCCAGTAGTTCACCGGCGCCTCTCCGGGTTTCACCCCTCCACTTT; cdr3_aa: CASSSPAPLRVSPLHF
clone_size: -; j_call: TRBJ2-2; v_call: TRBV9; d_call: -; cdr3_nt: TGTGCCAGCAGCGTGCGGTTAACGTCCGGGGAGCTGTTTTTT; cdr3_aa: CASSVRLTSGELFF